One and the same sample provided the 23 T cell receptor beta chains below, sequenced in a study of early T cells in non-severe SARS-CoV-2 infection. MiXCR, run by TCRdb on the 5' RACE reads, gives a single entry per CDR3 protein. The sample holds roughly 70,000 distinct CDR3 sequences, around 20% seen once. This material consisted of whole blood, taken at baseline. These receptors were taken from an adult who was a healthcare worker with PCR-confirmed SARS-CoV-2 infection or an uninfected control (not recorded which).

This clonotype was counted a few times. Written as DNA, the CDR3 is TGTGCCAGCAGCGCGGCGGGTGGCGTCGCAGATACGCAGTATTTT. Its protein is CASSAAGGVADTQYF. This rearrangement joins TRBV7-9 to TRBJ2-3; D might be TRBD2 (5 bases). V lost 5 bases to trimming and J lost 4 bases, with 16 bases between them. The CDR3 runs to 15 residues. From germline, CDR1 is SEHNR and CDR2 FQNEAQ (reference sequence). Full variable domain (missing parts from reference TRBV7-9 and TRBJ2-3): DTGVSQNPRHKITKRGQNVTFRCDPISEHNRLYWYRQTLGQGPEFLTYFQNEAQLEKSRLLSDRFSAERPKGSFSTLEIQRTEQGDSAMYLCASSAAGGVADTQYFGPGTRLTVL.

The V call is TRBV11-2, the J call TRBJ2-2; 7 bases align to TRBD2. The CDR3 runs to 16 residues. The germline V gene encodes CDR1 SGHAT and CDR2 FQNNGV. The J segment lost 1 base and the V segment lost 2 bases, leaving 4 bases of the junction unmatched. The CDR3 loop is CASSLRLAKNTGELFF. CDR3 DNA: TGTGCCAGCAGCTTACGACTAGCCAAGAACACCGGGGAGCTGTTTTTT.

DNA of the CDR3: TGTGCCAGCAGCCAAGGATTGCAGAGTCGAGATACGCAGTATTTT. Its protein product is CASSQGLQSRDTQYF. This chain connects TRBV3-1 to TRBJ2-3, with D unclear. V dropped 1 base and J dropped 5 bases, with 13 bases sitting between them. The CDR3 spans 15 residues. CDR1 and CDR2 from the germline V gene are LGHDT and YNNKEL (reference sequence).

The chain links TRBV12-3 or TRBV12-4 to TRBJ2-1; D perhaps matches TRBD2 (6 bases). The CDR3 is 14 residues long. Trimming took 6 bases from V and 7 from J, leaving 16 bases between them. CDR3 nucleotide sequence: TGTGCCAGCAGCCGGGACCCCCGGGGGAATGAGCAGTTCTTC. Protein product: CASSRDPRGNEQFF.

The table lists this clonotype with many counts. The chain joins TRBV7-9 to TRBJ2-3; TRBD2 matches 9 bases. This CDR3 is built from 18 residues. V shed 4 bases, J shed 2 bases, and the junction held 13 bases outside the gene matches. From germline, CDR1 is SEHNR and CDR2 FQNEAQ (reference sequence). The CDR3 coding sequence is TGTGCCAGCAGCTCCTTAGCGGGGGACCTGTTCAACACAGATACGCAGTATTTT. Amino acids: CASSSLAGDLFNTDTQYF.

Only a few counts were recorded for this clonotype. V is TRBV5-4 and J is TRBJ2-7, with no clear D. The CDR3 totals 12 residues. Trimming stripped 4 bases from V and 4 bases from J, with 9 bases between. CDR1 and CDR2 from the germline V gene are SGHNT and YYREEE (reference sequence). The CDR3 sequence is CASSLDEYEQYF. The CDR3 DNA is TGTGCCAGCAGCCTGGACGAATACGAGCAGTACTTC.

This clonotype occurred a few times. The genes are TRBV7-9 and TRBJ1-1, with D possibly being TRBD1 (5 bases). CDR1 is SEHNR and CDR2 is FQNEAQ in the germline V gene (reference sequence). The CDR3 loop spans 15 amino acids. V was pared by 4 bases and J by 0 bases, with 12 bases between. The CDR3 here is CASSSQGTMNTEAFF. The CDR3 DNA sequence: TGTGCCAGCAGCTCCCAGGGCACCATGAACACTGAAGCTTTCTTT.

The rearrangement links TRBV3-1 to TRBJ2-2, with a possible D match to TRBD2 (7 bases). This CDR3 region has 15 residues. Germline V gives CDR1 LGHDT, CDR2 YNNKEL (reference sequence). The germline V and J ends were trimmed by 4 bases and 5 bases, with 14 bases remaining between them. The CDR3 nucleotides read TGTGCCAGCAGCCCACGGGGAGGGGGAACCGGGGAGCTGTTTTTT. Its translation is CASSPRGGGTGELFF.

The J gene is TRBJ1-2, the V gene TRBV7-9; 8 bases match TRBD1. In germline, CDR1 is SEHNR, CDR2 FQNEAQ (reference sequence). This CDR3 contains 13 residues. Trimming took 6 bases from V and 6 from J; bases not matched to a gene: 6. The CDR3 reads CASSPTDRDGYTF. For the CDR3, the DNA is TGTGCCAGCAGTCCGACGGACAGGGATGGCTACACCTTC. The full variable domain, in which reference TRBV7-9 and TRBJ1-2 provide the parts outside the CDR3, is DTGVSQNPRHKITKRGQNVTFRCDPISEHNRLYWYRQTLGQGPEFLTYFQNEAQLEKSRLLSDRFSAERPKGSFSTLEIQRTEQGDSAMYLCASSPTDRDGYTFGSGTRLTVV.

DNA of the CDR3: TGCGCCAGCAGCCCCCCCGGGGCGGAGCAGTACTTC. Translation gives CASSPPGAEQYF. The chain joins TRBV5-1 to TRBJ2-7; tentatively, D is TRBD1 or TRBD2 (5 bases each). The CDR3 runs to 12 residues. From germline, CDR1 is SGHRS and CDR2 YFSETQ. The V end lost 4 bases, the J end lost 7 bases, and 12 bases lay between the germline ends.

Only a few counts were recorded for this clonotype. The J gene is TRBJ2-1, the V gene TRBV4-1; weak D call: TRBD2 (6 bases). This CDR3 comprises 12 residues. CDR1 MGHRA and CDR2 YSYEKL come from the germline V gene. V lost 3 bases and J lost 7, with 7 bases in between. For the CDR3, the DNA is TGCGCCAGCAGCCAGGGGAGGAATGAGCAGTTCTTC. It codes for CASSQGRNEQFF.

Comments on this clonotype: A much larger clone is a single base away; this may be a read error. The chain combines TRBV7-9 with TRBJ2-5; D gene ambiguous. This CDR3 spans 11 amino acids. Germline V gene sequence: CDR1 SEHNR, CDR2 FQNEAQ (reference sequence). V gave up 5 bases and J gave up 1 base, with 2 bases separating them. The CDR3 DNA reads as TGTGCCAGCAGCGTCCAAGAGACCCAGTACTTC. This encodes CASSVQETQYF.

The gene calls are TRBV13 and TRBJ2-7; D remains ambiguous. The CDR3 has 17 amino acids. Trimming removed 3 bases at V and 0 bases at J, with 18 bases between. Per germline, CDR1 PRHDT and CDR2 FYEKMQ (reference sequence). CDR3 region: CASSLGHQEVLSYEQYF. CDR3 nucleotides: TGTGCCAGCAGCTTGGGCCATCAGGAAGTCCTCTCCTACGAGCAGTACTTC. Full variable domain (rest looked up from reference TRBV13 and TRBJ2-7): AAGVIQSPRHLIKEKRETATLKCYPIPRHDTVYWYQQGPGQDPQFLISFYEKMQSDKGSIPDRFSAQQFSDYHSELNMSSLELGDSALYFCASSLGHQEVLSYEQYFGPGTRLTVT.

This clonotype came up a few times. V usage is TRBV25-1 and J usage is TRBJ1-2; no clear D. V was trimmed by 1 base and J by 2 bases, leaving 11 bases between them. From germline, CDR1 is MGHDK and CDR2 SYGVNS. This CDR3 region has 15 residues. The CDR3 protein is CASSESGSVNYGYTF. DNA for the CDR3: TGTGCCAGCAGTGAATCGGGCAGCGTGAACTATGGCTACACCTTC.

This clonotype turned up a few times. CDR3 amino acids: CASSQGRSNLKDGYTF. CDR3 DNA: TGTGCCAGCAGCCAAGGTCGATCGAACCTTAAGGACGGCTACACCTTC. The V and J genes are TRBV3-1 and TRBJ1-2; D ambiguous. The CDR3 sequence is 16 residues long. Germline V gene lookup returns CDR1 LGHDT and CDR2 YNNKEL (reference sequence). The V end lost 1 base, the J end lost 8 bases, and 20 bases lay between the germline ends. The variable domain in full, with the rest retrieved from reference TRBV3-1 and TRBJ1-2, is DTAVSQTPKYLVTQMGNDKSIKCEQNLGHDTMYWYKQDSKKFLKIMFSYNNKELIINETVPNRFSPKSPDKAHLNLHINSLELGDSAVYFCASSQGRSNLKDGYTFGSGTRLTVV.

The chain employs TRBV3-1 and TRBJ2-3, with D unclear. The CDR3 sequence is 17 residues long. Germline loops: CDR1 LGHDT, CDR2 YNNKEL (reference sequence). V lost 0 bases and J 3 bases, leaving 16 bases between the germline ends. In DNA, the CDR3 is TGTGCCAGCAGCCAAGACTACGGACCCATATCGACAGATACGCAGTATTTT. Residues: CASSQDYGPISTDTQYF.

This clonotype was detected many times. The chain links TRBV12-3 or TRBV12-4 to TRBJ2-3; D uncertain. Trimming stripped 5 bases from V and 2 bases from J, with 14 bases between. The CDR3 is 15 amino acids. The CDR3 region is CASSLSVLLTDTQYF. In DNA, the CDR3 is TGTGCCAGCAGTCTCAGCGTCCTCCTCACAGATACGCAGTATTTT.

Here the CDR3 reads CASSQTRALDSLHF. CDR3 nucleotide sequence: TGCGCCAGCAGCCAAACAAGGGCCCTAGATAGTCTCCACTTT. The chain has TRBV4-1 and TRBJ1-6; D not resolved. Trimming stripped 2 bases from V and 16 bases from J, with 18 bases between. The germline gives CDR1 MGHRA, CDR2 YSYEKL. This CDR3 is 14 amino acids long.

This chain links TRBV7-8 with TRBJ2-1; D is perhaps TRBD1 (5 bases). V was clipped by 5 bases and J by 5 bases, with 16 bases between them. Germline V CDR1 and CDR2: SGHVS, FQNEAQ. This CDR3 comprises 15 residues. Here the CDR3 DNA reads TGTGCCAGCAGCGCAAGGGGCGTGACTGACAATGAGCAGTTCTTC. This encodes CASSARGVTDNEQFF.

This clonotype showed up just once. The V gene is TRBV5-1, the J gene TRBJ2-3; 12 positions match TRBD2. Unmatched junction bases numbered 5, after V lost 6 bases and J lost 6 bases. The germline CDR1 and CDR2 sequences are SGHRS and YFSETQ. The CDR3 covers 14 residues. This CDR3 is CASNRLAGEDTQYF. CDR3 nucleotide sequence: TGCGCCAGCAACCGACTAGCGGGGGAGGATACGCAGTATTTT.

This clonotype was counted many times. This chain links TRBV5-4 with TRBJ2-7; 9 bases align to TRBD2. V trimming: 4 bases; J trimming: 5 bases; junction bases outside the gene matches: 13. Germline values: CDR1 SGHNT, CDR2 YYREEE (reference sequence). The CDR3 contains 16 residues. In nucleotides, the CDR3 is TGTGCCAGCAGCCCCGGGGGGAGCGGGGGGCGAAACGAGCAGTACTTC. It is translated as CASSPGGSGGRNEQYF. The variable domain in full, completed from reference TRBV5-4 and TRBJ2-7, reads ETGVTQSPTHLIKTRGQQVTLRCSSQSGHNTVSWYQQALGQGPQFIFQYYREEENGRGNFPPRFSGLQFPNYSSELNVNALELDDSALYLCASSPGGSGGRNEQYFGPGTRLTVT.

The chain joins TRBV12-3 or TRBV12-4 to TRBJ2-3; a possible D gene is TRBD1 (5 bases). V lost 6 bases, J lost 2 bases, and 12 bases lay in between. The CDR3 has 14 amino acids. The CDR3 DNA is TGTGCCAGCAGCATTCGACAGACCACAGATACGCAGTATTTT. Its translation is CASSIRQTTDTQYF.

This clonotype occurred a few times. This chain joins TRBV2 and TRBJ1-5; perhaps TRBD1 as D (5 bases). Trimming left V 7 bases short and J 5 bases short, with 12 bases between. Germline V gives CDR1 SNHLY, CDR2 FYNNEI. The CDR3 totals 13 residues. The CDR3 is CASKVQGYQPQHF. CDR3 coding DNA: TGTGCCAGCAAAGTTCAGGGCTATCAGCCCCAGCATTTT.